This T cell receptor beta chain came from a study of glioma-infiltrating T cells after dendritic cell vaccination. Whole-study context: Dendritic cell vaccination trial patients had either newly diagnosed or recurrent glioblastoma. Treatment, given 2003 to 2012, was autologous tumor lysate-pulsed dendritic cell vaccination.

Assay used: immunoSEQ multiplex PCR; TCRdb lists only in-frame clones, some missing. This repertoire shows about 76,000 clones, roughly 91% found once; its top ten account for around 2.1%. Time point denoted: after dendritic cell vaccination, including at tumor progression/relapse. Selection required adequate fresh-frozen tumor tissue plus more than two years' survival data. The source was blood, collected after dendritic cell vaccination. This clonotype was obtained from a human donor with glioblastoma.

This chain's CDR3 is CASTPSGGSGNTIYF. CDR3 sequence (DNA): TGTGCCAGTACCCCAAGCGGGGGGTCTGGAAACACCATATATTTT. The V gene is TRBV25-1, the J gene TRBJ1-3; D may be TRBD1 (5 bases). The CDR3 is made up of 15 amino acids. Germline V gene sequence: CDR1 MGHDK, CDR2 SYGVNS. Trimming pared 9 bases from V and 1 base from J, leaving 16 bases between.